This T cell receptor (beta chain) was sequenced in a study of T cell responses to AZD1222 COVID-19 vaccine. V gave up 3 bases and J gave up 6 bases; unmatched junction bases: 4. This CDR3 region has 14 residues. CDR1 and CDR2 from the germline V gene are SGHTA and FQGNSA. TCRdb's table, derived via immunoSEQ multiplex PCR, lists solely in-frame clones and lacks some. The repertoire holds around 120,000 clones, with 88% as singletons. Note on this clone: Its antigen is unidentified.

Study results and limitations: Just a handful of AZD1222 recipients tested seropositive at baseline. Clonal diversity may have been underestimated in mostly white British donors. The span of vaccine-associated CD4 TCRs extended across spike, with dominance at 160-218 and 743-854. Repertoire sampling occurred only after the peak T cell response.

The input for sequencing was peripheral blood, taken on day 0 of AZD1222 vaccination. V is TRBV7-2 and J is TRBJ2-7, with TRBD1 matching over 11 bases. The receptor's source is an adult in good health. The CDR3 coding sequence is TGTGCCAGCAGCTTGGACAGGGGGCACGGCGAGCAGTACTTC. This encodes CASSLDRGHGEQYF.